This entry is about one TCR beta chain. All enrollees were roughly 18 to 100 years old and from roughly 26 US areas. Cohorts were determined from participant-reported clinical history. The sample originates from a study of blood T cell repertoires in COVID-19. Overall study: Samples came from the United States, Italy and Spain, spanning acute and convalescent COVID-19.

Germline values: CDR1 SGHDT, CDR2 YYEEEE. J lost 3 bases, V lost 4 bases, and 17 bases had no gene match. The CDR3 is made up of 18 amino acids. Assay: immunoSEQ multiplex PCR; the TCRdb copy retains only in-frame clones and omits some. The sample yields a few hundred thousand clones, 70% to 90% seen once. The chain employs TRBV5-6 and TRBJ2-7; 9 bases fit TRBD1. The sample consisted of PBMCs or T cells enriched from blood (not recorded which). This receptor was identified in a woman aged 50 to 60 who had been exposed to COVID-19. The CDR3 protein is CASSLVGGYRGRDYEQYF. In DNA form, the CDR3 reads TGTGCCAGCAGCCTGGTTGGGGGATACAGGGGGCGCGACTACGAGCAGTACTTC.